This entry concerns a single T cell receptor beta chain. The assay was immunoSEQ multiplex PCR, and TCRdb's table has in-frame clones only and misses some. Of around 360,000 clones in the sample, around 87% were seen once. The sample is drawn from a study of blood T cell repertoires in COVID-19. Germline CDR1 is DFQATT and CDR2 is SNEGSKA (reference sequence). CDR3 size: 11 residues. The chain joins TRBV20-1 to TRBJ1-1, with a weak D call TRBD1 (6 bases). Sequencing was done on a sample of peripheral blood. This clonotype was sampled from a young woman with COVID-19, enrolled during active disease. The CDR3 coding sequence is TGCATGGGGGCGTTTCAGAGTTGGGCTTTCTTT. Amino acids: CMGAFQSWAFF.